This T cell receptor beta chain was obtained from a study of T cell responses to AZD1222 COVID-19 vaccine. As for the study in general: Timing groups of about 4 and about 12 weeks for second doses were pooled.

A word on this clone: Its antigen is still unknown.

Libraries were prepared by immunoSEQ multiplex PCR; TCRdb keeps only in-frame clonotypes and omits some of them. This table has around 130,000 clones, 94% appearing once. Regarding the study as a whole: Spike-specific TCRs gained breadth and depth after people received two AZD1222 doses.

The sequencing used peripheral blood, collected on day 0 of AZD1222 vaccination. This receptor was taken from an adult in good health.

Here the CDR3 DNA reads TGCGCCAGCAGCCACGAGGGGGACTTCAATGAGCAGTTCTTC. It specifies CASSHEGDFNEQFF. The rearrangement links TRBV4-1 to TRBJ2-1, with D perhaps matching TRBD1 or TRBD2 (6 bases each). The germline gives CDR1 MGHRA, CDR2 YSYEKL. Trimming stripped 3 bases from V and 6 bases from J, with 12 bases between. This CDR3 is 14 amino acids long.